This T cell receptor beta chain was documented in a study of T-cell memory formation after mild COVID-19. Each CDR3 protein gets one entry after TCRdb re-called the 5' RACE reads with MiXCR. The table has about 250,000 distinct CDR3 sequences, approximately 15% seen once. CDR1 is MNHEY, CDR2 SVGAGI, per germline. This CDR3 has 12 amino acids. V lost 10 bases and J 5 bases, leaving 11 bases between the germline ends. Sequenced: PBMCs or a T cell subset sorted from them (not recorded which). V is TRBV6-5 and J is TRBJ2-2; no clear D. The sequence came from an adult woman who had mild COVID-19 (a few samples of this study predate the infection). Cell type and time point are not known. Here the CDR3 DNA reads TGTGCCACGCAACGTGGGACCGGGGAGCTGTTTTTT. It is translated as CATQRGTGELFF.